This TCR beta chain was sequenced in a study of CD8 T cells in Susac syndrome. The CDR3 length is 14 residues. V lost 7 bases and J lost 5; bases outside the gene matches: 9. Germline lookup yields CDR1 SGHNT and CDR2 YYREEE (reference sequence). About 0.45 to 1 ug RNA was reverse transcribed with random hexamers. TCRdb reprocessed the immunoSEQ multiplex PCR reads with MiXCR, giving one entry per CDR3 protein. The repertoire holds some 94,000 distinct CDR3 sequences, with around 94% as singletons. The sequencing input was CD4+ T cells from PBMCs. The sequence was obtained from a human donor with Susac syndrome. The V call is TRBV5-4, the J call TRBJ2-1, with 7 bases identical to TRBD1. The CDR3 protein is CASHRGQQDNEQFF. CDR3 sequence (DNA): TGTGCCAGCCACCGGGGACAGCAAGACAATGAGCAGTTCTTC.